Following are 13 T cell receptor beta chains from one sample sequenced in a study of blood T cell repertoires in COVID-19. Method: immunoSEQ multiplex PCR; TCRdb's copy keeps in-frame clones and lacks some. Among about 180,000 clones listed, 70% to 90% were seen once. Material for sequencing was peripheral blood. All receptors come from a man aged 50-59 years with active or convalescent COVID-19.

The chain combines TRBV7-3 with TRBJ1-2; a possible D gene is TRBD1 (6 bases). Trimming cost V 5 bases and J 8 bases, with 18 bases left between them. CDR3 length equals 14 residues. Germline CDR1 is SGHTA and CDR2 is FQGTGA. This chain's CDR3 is CASSPKDSSYGYTF. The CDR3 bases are TGTGCCAGCAGCCCTAAGGACAGTTCGTACGGCTACACCTTC.

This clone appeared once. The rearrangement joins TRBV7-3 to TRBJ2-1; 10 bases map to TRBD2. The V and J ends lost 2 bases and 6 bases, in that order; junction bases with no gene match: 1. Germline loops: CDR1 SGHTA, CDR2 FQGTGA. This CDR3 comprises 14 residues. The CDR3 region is CASSLGTSVNEQFF. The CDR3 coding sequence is TGTGCCAGCAGCTTAGGGACTAGCGTCAATGAGCAGTTCTTC.

CDR3 region: CAISGEPTYEQYF. CDR3 DNA sequence: TGTGCCATCAGCGGGGAGCCTACCTACGAGCAGTACTTC. The chain carries TRBV10-3 and TRBJ2-7; D is perhaps TRBD2 (5 bases). Trimming pared 6 bases from V and 2 bases from J, leaving 11 bases between. The CDR3 spans 13 residues. Germline CDR1 is ENHRY and CDR2 is SYGVKD.

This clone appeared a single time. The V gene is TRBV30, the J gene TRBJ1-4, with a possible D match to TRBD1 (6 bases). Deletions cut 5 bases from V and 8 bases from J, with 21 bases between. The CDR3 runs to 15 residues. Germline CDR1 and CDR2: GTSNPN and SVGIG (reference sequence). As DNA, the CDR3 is TGTGCCTGGTTCCCACTTGGGGAAAGGGGGGAAAAACTGTTTTTT. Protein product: CAWFPLGERGEKLFF.

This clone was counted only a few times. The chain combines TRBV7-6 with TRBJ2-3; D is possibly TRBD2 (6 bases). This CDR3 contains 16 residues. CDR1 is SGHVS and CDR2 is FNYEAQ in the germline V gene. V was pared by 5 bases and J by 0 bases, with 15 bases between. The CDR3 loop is CASSPMGEASTDTQYF. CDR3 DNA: TGTGCCAGCAGCCCAATGGGGGAGGCGAGCACAGATACGCAGTATTTT.

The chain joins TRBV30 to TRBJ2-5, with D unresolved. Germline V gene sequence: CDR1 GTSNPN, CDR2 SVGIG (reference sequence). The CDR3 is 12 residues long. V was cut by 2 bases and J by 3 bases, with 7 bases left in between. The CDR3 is CAWSQSEETQYF. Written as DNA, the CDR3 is TGTGCCTGGAGTCAATCGGAAGAGACCCAGTACTTC.

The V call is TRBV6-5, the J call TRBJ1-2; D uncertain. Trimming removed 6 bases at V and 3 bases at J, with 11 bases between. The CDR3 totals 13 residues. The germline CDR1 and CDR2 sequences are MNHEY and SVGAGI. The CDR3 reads CASRADTYYGYTF. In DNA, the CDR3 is TGTGCCAGCAGAGCTGACACTTACTATGGCTACACCTTC.

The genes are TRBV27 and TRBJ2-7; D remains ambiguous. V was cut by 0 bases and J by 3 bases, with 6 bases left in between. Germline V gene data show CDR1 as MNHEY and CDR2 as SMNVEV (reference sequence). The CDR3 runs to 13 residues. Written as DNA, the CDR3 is TGTGCCAGCAGTTTATCGCTGAGCTACGAGCAGTACTTC. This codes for CASSLSLSYEQYF.

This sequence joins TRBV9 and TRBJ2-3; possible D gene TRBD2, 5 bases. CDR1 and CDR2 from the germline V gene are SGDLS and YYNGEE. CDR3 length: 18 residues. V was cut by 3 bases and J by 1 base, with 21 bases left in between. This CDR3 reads CASSALPDSTSGTDTQYF. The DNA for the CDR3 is TGTGCCAGCAGCGCCCTCCCGGACTCAACGAGCGGCACAGATACGCAGTATTTT.

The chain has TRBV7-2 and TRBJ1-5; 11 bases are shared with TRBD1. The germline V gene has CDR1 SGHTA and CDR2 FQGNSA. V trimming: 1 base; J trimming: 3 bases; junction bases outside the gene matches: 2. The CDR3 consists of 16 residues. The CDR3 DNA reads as TGTGCCAGCAGCTTAGGGACAGGGGGCAACAATCAGCCCCAGCATTTT. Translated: CASSLGTGGNNQPQHF. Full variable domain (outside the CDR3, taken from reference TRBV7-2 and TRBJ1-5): GAGVSQSPSNKVTEKGKDVELRCDPISGHTALYWYRQSLGQGLEFLIYFQGNSAPDKSGLPSDRFSAERTGGSVSTLTIQRTQQEDSAVYLCASSLGTGGNNQPQHFGDGTRLSIL.

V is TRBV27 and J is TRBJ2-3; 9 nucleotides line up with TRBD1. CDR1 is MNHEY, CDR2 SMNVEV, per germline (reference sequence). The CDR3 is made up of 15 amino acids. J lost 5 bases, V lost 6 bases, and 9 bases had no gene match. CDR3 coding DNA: TGTGCCAGCAGCCTAAGGGACAGGGCCAAAGATACGCAGTATTTT. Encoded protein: CASSLRDRAKDTQYF.

CDR3 residues: CASSSSGPPTDTQYF. DNA for the CDR3: TGCGCCAGCAGTTCATCAGGGCCCCCCACAGATACGCAGTATTTT. The chain recombines TRBV10-1 with TRBJ2-3; D possibly corresponds to TRBD1 (5 bases). V was clipped by 5 bases and J by 2 bases, with 14 bases between them. Germline assignment: CDR1 WNHNN and CDR2 SYGVQD (reference sequence). The CDR3 runs 15 residues.

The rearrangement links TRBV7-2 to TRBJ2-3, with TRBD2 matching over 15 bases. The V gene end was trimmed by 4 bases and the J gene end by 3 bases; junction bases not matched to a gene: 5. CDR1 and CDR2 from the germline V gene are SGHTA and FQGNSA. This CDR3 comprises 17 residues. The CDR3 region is CASSSSGTSGGTDTQYF. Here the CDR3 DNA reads TGTGCCAGCAGCTCCTCCGGGACTAGCGGGGGGACAGATACGCAGTATTTT.